This TCR beta chain originates from a study of T cells in Graves' hyperthyroidism and ophthalmopathy. V shed 6 bases, J shed 2 bases, and the junction held 5 bases outside the gene matches. The germline gives CDR1 MDHEN, CDR2 SYDVKM. The CDR3 is 15 residues long. Each diagnosis drew on symptoms, thyroxine, TRAb, thyroid ultrasound and orbital computed tomography findings. RNA transcripts gave rise to amplified TCR beta CDR3 regions. First-round RT-PCR targeting the TCR CDR3 was performed with the HTBI primer set. TCRdb ran MiXCR on the multiplex PCR reads and lists one entry per CDR3 protein. This table holds under 650,000 distinct CDR3 sequences, 15% to 20% found once. There are many counts of this clonotype.

The chain uses TRBV28 and TRBJ1-5, with 9 bases identical to TRBD1. The material sequenced was blood. The receptor comes from a woman between 25 and 40 years old with Graves' hyperthyroidism. The CDR3 loop is CASRQGAGGNQPQHF. The CDR3 nucleotides are TGTGCCAGCAGACAGGGGGCTGGCGGCAATCAGCCCCAGCATTTT.